This T cell receptor beta chain was identified during a study of blood T cell repertoires in COVID-19. The overall study: The samples span acute and convalescent COVID-19 from the United States, Italy and Spain.

Measured with immunoSEQ multiplex PCR; TCRdb has only the in-frame clones, and not every one. The data hold tens of thousands of clones, with approximately 85% observed a single time. The receptor was isolated from a human donor in a cohort sampled during active COVID-19. The specimen was peripheral blood.

DNA for the CDR3: TGTGCCAGCAGCTTGTCAGGTTTGCAGGCCTACAATGAGCAGTTCTTC. The encoded protein is CASSLSGLQAYNEQFF. The chain employs TRBV5-4 and TRBJ2-1; no clear D gene. The CDR3 is made up of 16 amino acids. Trimming cost V 1 base and J 2 bases, with 13 bases left between them. The germline CDR1 and CDR2 sequences are SGHNT and YYREEE (reference sequence).